This is a list of T cell receptor beta chains from one sample in a study of shared clonotypes between healthy human individuals. Clones were read by immunoSEQ multiplex PCR, and TCRdb kept only the in-frame ones, dropping some. The sample gives about 2,200,000 clones, more than 85% of which show up once; about 1.5% is in the top ten. The sample taken for sequencing was naive CD8+ T cells from PBMCs. These receptors came from a man aged 18 to 30 in good health. Some clones in this sample may be carry-over from other donors' samples. The CDR3 runs from the conserved cysteine through the conserved F or W. Each record gives: CDR3 protein, CDR3 DNA, D gene, clone size, J gene, V gene. D genes are given only for firm matches. Not all rows give a size; the values are once, few, many and, for expanded clones, a class.

cdr3_aa: CASSTRTSGSISGELFF
cdr3_nt: TGTGCCAGCAGTACGAGGACTAGCGGGAGTATTAGCGGGGAGCTGTTTTTT
d_call: TRBD2
clone_size: NA
j_call: TRBJ2-2
v_call: TRBV28

cdr3_aa: CASRQTLLEEQFF
cdr3_nt: TGTGCCAGCAGGCAAACCCTTTTGGAAGAACAGTTCTTC
d_call: NA
clone_size: NA
j_call: TRBJ2-1
v_call: TRBV6-6

cdr3_aa: CASSFRGGSEAYEQYF
cdr3_nt: TGTGCCAGCAGCTTTAGGGGCGGGAGTGAAGCCTACGAGCAGTACTTC
d_call: TRBD2
clone_size: NA
j_call: TRBJ2-7
v_call: TRBV7-2

cdr3_aa: CASSQPGHPGRFNEQFF
cdr3_nt: TGCGCCAGCAGCCAACCGGGACATCCCGGAAGGTTCAATGAGCAGTTCTTC
d_call: NA
clone_size: once
j_call: TRBJ2-1
v_call: TRBV4-3

cdr3_aa: CASSPGTGVYQPQHF
cdr3_nt: TGTGCCAGCAGCCCCGGGACAGGGGTGTATCAGCCCCAGCATTTT
d_call: TRBD1
clone_size: NA
j_call: TRBJ1-5
v_call: TRBV7-9

cdr3_aa: CASSDGWSGYTF
cdr3_nt: TGTGCCAGCAGCGATGGTTGGTCTGGCTACACCTTC
d_call: NA
clone_size: NA
j_call: TRBJ1-2
v_call: TRBV5-4

cdr3_aa: CASSLGQGLTYEQYF
cdr3_nt: TGCGCCAGCAGCTTGGGGCAGGGGCTAACCTACGAGCAGTACTTC
d_call: NA
clone_size: NA
j_call: TRBJ2-7
v_call: TRBV5-1

cdr3_aa: CASSPTGGSGGTIYF
cdr3_nt: TGTGCCAGCAGCCCGACAGGGGGGTCCGGAGGCACCATATATTTT
d_call: TRBD1
clone_size: NA
j_call: TRBJ1-3
v_call: TRBV7-3

cdr3_aa: CASSRIGSGANVLTF
cdr3_nt: TGTGCCAGCAGTCGAATAGGCTCTGGGGCCAACGTCCTGACTTTC
d_call: NA
clone_size: NA
j_call: TRBJ2-6
v_call: TRBV27

cdr3_aa: CASSPQSGPGRYEQYF
cdr3_nt: TGTGCCAGCAGCCCTCAATCTGGGCCAGGCCGCTACGAGCAGTACTTC
d_call: NA
clone_size: NA
j_call: TRBJ2-7
v_call: TRBV7-8

cdr3_aa: CASSYPDSLEQYF
cdr3_nt: TGTGCCAGCAGTTACCCGGACAGCCTCGAGCAGTACTTC
d_call: NA
clone_size: NA
j_call: TRBJ2-7
v_call: TRBV6-5

cdr3_aa: CASSQEGVLGLRGFYNEQFF
cdr3_nt: TGTGCCAGCAGCCAAGAAGGAGTTTTGGGACTAAGAGGTTTCTACAATGAGCAGTTCTTC
d_call: TRBD2
clone_size: NA
j_call: TRBJ2-1
v_call: TRBV14

cdr3_aa: CATSGSGRVSGYTF
cdr3_nt: TGTGCCACCAGCGGGTCGGGCAGGGTGTCCGGCTACACCTTC
d_call: NA
clone_size: once
j_call: TRBJ1-2
v_call: TRBV15

cdr3_aa: CASSLASSEINTGELFF
cdr3_nt: TGTGCCAGCAGCTTGGCGAGCTCAGAGATCAACACCGGGGAGCTGTTTTTT
d_call: NA
clone_size: NA
j_call: TRBJ2-2
v_call: TRBV5-6

cdr3_aa: CASSYSDRLQETQYF
cdr3_nt: TGTGCCAGCAGTTACTCAGACAGGTTACAAGAGACCCAGTACTTC
d_call: NA
clone_size: once
j_call: TRBJ2-5
v_call: TRBV6-6

cdr3_aa: CASSARARADYNEQFF
cdr3_nt: TGTGCCAGCAGCGCCCGCGCTAGGGCGGATTACAATGAGCAGTTCTTC
d_call: NA
clone_size: NA
j_call: TRBJ2-1
v_call: TRBV9

cdr3_aa: CASSQRQGATYGYTF
cdr3_nt: TGTGCCAGCAGTCAACGACAGGGGGCAACCTATGGCTACACCTTC
d_call: TRBD1
clone_size: NA
j_call: TRBJ1-2
v_call: TRBV9

cdr3_aa: CASSEYAFRGGEKLFF
cdr3_nt: TGTGCCAGCAGTGAATATGCGTTCAGGGGAGGGGAAAAACTGTTTTTT
d_call: NA
clone_size: NA
j_call: TRBJ1-4
v_call: TRBV6-1

cdr3_aa: CASSLLGAGTYEQYF
cdr3_nt: TGTGCCAGCAGCCTACTTGGGGCCGGGACCTACGAGCAGTACTTC
d_call: NA
clone_size: once
j_call: TRBJ2-7
v_call: TRBV27

cdr3_aa: CASSPSLAGELFF
cdr3_nt: TGTGCCAGCAGCCCAAGTTTAGCCGGGGAGCTGTTTTTT
d_call: NA
clone_size: NA
j_call: TRBJ2-2
v_call: TRBV7-3

cdr3_aa: CASSFARELSGELFF
cdr3_nt: TGTGCCAGCAGTTTCGCCAGGGAATTATCCGGGGAGCTGTTTTTT
d_call: NA
clone_size: NA
j_call: TRBJ2-2
v_call: TRBV28

cdr3_aa: CASSSYGGTDEQYF
cdr3_nt: TGCGCCAGCAGCTCCTATGGGGGGACAGACGAGCAGTACTTC
d_call: NA
clone_size: NA
j_call: TRBJ2-7
v_call: TRBV5-1

cdr3_aa: CASSTRLGRLAGYTF
cdr3_nt: TGTGCCAGCAGTACCAGACTGGGGAGGTTGGCGGGCTACACCTTC
d_call: NA
clone_size: NA
j_call: TRBJ1-2
v_call: TRBV6-5

cdr3_aa: CASSLALRQETQYF
cdr3_nt: TGTGCCAGCAGCTTAGCCCTCAGACAAGAGACCCAGTACTTC
d_call: NA
clone_size: NA
j_call: TRBJ2-5
v_call: TRBV7-2

cdr3_aa: CASSNPQRHSSTDTQYF
cdr3_nt: TGTGCCAGCAGCAACCCTCAACGGCACAGTAGCACAGATACGCAGTATTTT
d_call: NA
clone_size: NA
j_call: TRBJ2-3
v_call: TRBV7-9

cdr3_aa: CASSLAGAGVDEQYF
cdr3_nt: TGTGCCAGCAGCTTGGCAGGAGCGGGAGTAGACGAGCAGTACTTC
d_call: TRBD2
clone_size: NA
j_call: TRBJ2-7
v_call: TRBV5-8

cdr3_aa: CASSTQPSKGLGENIQYF
cdr3_nt: TGCGCCAGCAGCACCCAACCTTCCAAGGGGTTGGGGGAAAACATTCAGTACTTC
d_call: NA
clone_size: NA
j_call: TRBJ2-4
v_call: TRBV4-1

cdr3_aa: CASSMDFTTYEQYF
cdr3_nt: TGCGCCAGCAGCATGGACTTTACGACCTACGAGCAGTACTTC
d_call: NA
clone_size: NA
j_call: TRBJ2-7
v_call: TRBV5-1

cdr3_aa: CASSASRSSGSKTQYF
cdr3_nt: TGTGCCAGCAGCGCAAGTAGGTCTAGCGGGAGTAAGACCCAGTACTTC
d_call: TRBD2
clone_size: NA
j_call: TRBJ2-5
v_call: TRBV7-9

cdr3_aa: CASITGAGEKLFF
cdr3_nt: TGTGCCAGCATAACAGGGGCCGGCGAAAAACTGTTTTTT
d_call: TRBD1
clone_size: NA
j_call: TRBJ1-4
v_call: TRBV6-1

cdr3_aa: CASSHDRGGETQYF
cdr3_nt: TGTGCCAGCAGTCATGACAGGGGAGGGGAGACCCAGTACTTC
d_call: NA
clone_size: NA
j_call: TRBJ2-5
v_call: TRBV25-1

cdr3_aa: CASSSLDSYGGEKLFF
cdr3_nt: TGTGCCAGCAGCAGCCTGGACAGTTATGGGGGGGAAAAACTGTTTTTT
d_call: NA
clone_size: NA
j_call: TRBJ1-4
v_call: TRBV7-9

cdr3_aa: CATEAPGQGGPGDSGNTIYF
cdr3_nt: TGTGCCACAGAGGCACCGGGACAGGGAGGACCGGGGGACTCTGGAAACACCATATATTTT
d_call: TRBD1
clone_size: NA
j_call: TRBJ1-3
v_call: TRBV19

cdr3_aa: CASSLSRTGVDTEAFF
cdr3_nt: TGTGCCAGCAGTTTATCCCGGACAGGAGTTGACACTGAAGCTTTCTTT
d_call: TRBD1
clone_size: NA
j_call: TRBJ1-1
v_call: TRBV27

cdr3_aa: CASSVRNEQFF
cdr3_nt: TGTGCCAGCAGCGTGCGTAATGAGCAGTTCTTC
d_call: NA
clone_size: NA
j_call: TRBJ2-1
v_call: TRBV9

cdr3_aa: CASSADPIHEQFF
cdr3_nt: TGTGCCAGCAGCGCTGACCCCATCCATGAGCAGTTCTTC
d_call: NA
clone_size: once
j_call: TRBJ2-1
v_call: TRBV11-3

cdr3_aa: CSVPGDEQYF
cdr3_nt: TGCAGTGTGCCCGGGGACGAGCAGTACTTC
d_call: NA
clone_size: NA
j_call: TRBJ2-7
v_call: TRBV20-1

cdr3_aa: CASSLSGFGSEAFF
cdr3_nt: TGTGCCAGCAGTTTATCCGGGTTCGGGAGTGAAGCTTTCTTT
d_call: NA
clone_size: NA
j_call: TRBJ1-1
v_call: TRBV27

cdr3_aa: CASSDINYGYTF
cdr3_nt: TGTGCCAGCAGCGACATTAACTATGGCTACACCTTC
d_call: NA
clone_size: NA
j_call: TRBJ1-2
v_call: TRBV6-6